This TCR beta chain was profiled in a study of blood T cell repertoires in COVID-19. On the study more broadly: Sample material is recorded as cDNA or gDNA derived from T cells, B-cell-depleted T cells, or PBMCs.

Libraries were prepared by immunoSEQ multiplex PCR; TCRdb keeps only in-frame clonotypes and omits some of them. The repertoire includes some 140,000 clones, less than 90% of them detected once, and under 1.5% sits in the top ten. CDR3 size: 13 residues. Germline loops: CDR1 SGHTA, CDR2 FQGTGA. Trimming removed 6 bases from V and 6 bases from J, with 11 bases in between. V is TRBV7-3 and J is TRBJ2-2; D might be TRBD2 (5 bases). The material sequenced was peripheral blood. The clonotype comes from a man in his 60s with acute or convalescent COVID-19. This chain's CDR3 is CASRSTSAGELFF. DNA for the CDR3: TGTGCCAGCAGGTCTACTAGTGCCGGGGAGCTGTTTTTT.